This record looks at one TCR beta chain sequence and its context. What it binds is not known. The data were taken from a study of T cells in Graves' hyperthyroidism and ophthalmopathy. The study's findings and limits: Among clonotypes expanded in thyroid above 0.001, most were also found in blood.

V dropped 0 bases and J dropped 6; count of bases not matched to a gene: 8. From germline, CDR1 is LNHNV and CDR2 YYDKDF (reference sequence). CDR3 length equals 15 residues. What was amplified from RNA transcripts were TCR beta CDR3 regions. Initially, a first-round RT-PCR of the TCR CDR3 employed the HTBI primer set. TCRdb re-called the multiplex PCR reads with MiXCR, one entry per CDR3 protein. The sample gives hundreds of thousands of distinct CDR3 sequences, over 20% of which show up once; around two thirds is in the top ten. The TCR originated in a man younger than 40 with Graves' ophthalmopathy. The rearrangement links TRBV15 to TRBJ2-7, with 7 bases fitting TRBD2. Sequences were obtained from blood. In DNA form, the CDR3 reads TGTGCCACCAGCAGAGATAGAGCTAGCGGTGTCGAGCAGTACTTC. It translates to CATSRDRASGVEQYF. Together with reference TRBV15 and TRBJ2-7, the CDR3 gives the full variable domain: DAMVIQNPRYQVTQFGKPVTLSCSQTLNHNVMYWYQQKSSQAPKLLFHYYDKDFNNEADTPDNFQSRRPNTSFCFLDIRSPGLGDTAMYLCATSRDRASGVEQYFGPGTRLTVT.